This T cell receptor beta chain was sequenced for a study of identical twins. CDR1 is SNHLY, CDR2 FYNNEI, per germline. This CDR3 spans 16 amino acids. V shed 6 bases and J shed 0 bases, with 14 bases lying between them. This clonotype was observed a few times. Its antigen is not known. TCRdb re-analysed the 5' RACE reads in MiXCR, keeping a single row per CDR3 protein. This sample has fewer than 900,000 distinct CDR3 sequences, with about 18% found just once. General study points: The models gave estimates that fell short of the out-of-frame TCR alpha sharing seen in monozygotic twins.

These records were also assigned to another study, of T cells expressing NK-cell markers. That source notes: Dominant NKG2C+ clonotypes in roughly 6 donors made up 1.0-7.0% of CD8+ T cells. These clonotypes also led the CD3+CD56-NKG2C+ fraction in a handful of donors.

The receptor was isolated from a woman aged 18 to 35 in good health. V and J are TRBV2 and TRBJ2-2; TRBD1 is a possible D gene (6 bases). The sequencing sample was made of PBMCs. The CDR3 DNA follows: TGTGCCAGCAGCCCCAGAGGGGGTTCGAACACCGGGGAGCTGTTTTTT. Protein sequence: CASSPRGGSNTGELFF.